This entry features one T cell receptor (beta chain) sequence. This receptor's antigen is unknown. One base away there is no much larger clone; base qualities are not given. Receptor amplification or capture employed the immunoSEQ multiplex PCR assay. A mixture of 60 forward primers for TCR Vbeta segments and 13 reverse primers for TCR Jbeta segments was used in the multiplex PCR. The CDR3 region of rearranged TCR beta genes was amplified from genomic DNA with a multiplex PCR assay. The Illumina HiSeq System was used to sequence the amplified TCR beta libraries as 87-base-pair reads. Per the source publication's procedure: A later analysis counted tens of millions of unique TCR beta chains across the roughly 700 repertoires, and 10 million to 12 million of these chains were shared by at least two donors. A nearest-neighbor algorithm error-corrected the raw reads and collapsed the reads into unique sequences, merging closely related sequences to remove PCR and sequencing errors. To assign V, D and J gene segments, CDR3 sequences were aligned to IMGT reference sequences. For a sequence to be retained, a match of at least six nucleotides to both a V gene segment and a J gene segment was required. Rearrangements were classified as productive when the CDR3 lacked stop codons and remained in frame with V and J, and all other rearrangements were classified as non-productive. CDR3 was defined by IMGT convention, running from the second conserved V-encoded cysteine to the conserved J-encoded phenylalanine. In an earlier analysis of more than 550 of the donors, sequences lacking an unambiguous match to a single V gene segment were excluded. An earlier analysis of roughly 590 of the donors called V segments functional above 56.7% productive rearrangements and segregating when the between-donor standard deviation exceeded 5%. To diagnose cytomegalovirus status from the catalog of TCR beta chain sequences, a statistical classification framework was built. In a later analysis, TCR nucleotide sequences were compared against IMGT/GENE-DB human TR gene sequences so that V and J genes could be assigned. Using the TCRdist pipeline, a later analysis assigned CDR3 sequences along with most-parsimonious VDJ recombination scenarios. In a later analysis, each TCR beta chain was defined by its CDR3 amino acid sequence together with its V-gene family, and reads without a unique V-gene family were excluded. In a later analysis, nearly 600 highly shared, low-generation-probability nucleotide sequences were removed to address suspected cross-contamination and a sequencing artifact. In a later analysis, a clonal expansion index was calculated for each public chain from normalized within-repertoire ranks of inferred template counts. A later analysis computed generation probabilities with a VDJ recombination model fitted to out-of-frame rearrangements, and checked the results against IGoR. A later analysis scored TCR-TCR, TCR-HLA and TCR-CMV co-occurrence with hypergeometric tests, applying a repertoire-size bias correction to TCR pairs. In a later analysis, false discovery rates were estimated by permuting HLA or CMV assignments 20 times. In a later analysis, co-occurring TCRs were grouped with DBSCAN, and TCRdist sequence similarity was added when clustering was performed within HLA-allele-positive subsets. For co-occurrence clustering, repertoires with fewer than 30,000 or more than 120,000 public chains were excluded, along with 4 to 6 repertoires with anomalous nucleotide sharing. Not all clones reach the TCRdb copy of this immuneACCESS table, which keeps in-frame sequences only. Checked studies attribute under half of the gap to unresolved V genes and leave the rest unexplained. V and J calls and clone size are as listed in that table; D and trimming were resolved from the DNA. This sample is represented by about 150,000 clones; roughly 79% of them were singletons. 0.66% of the sample is in the top ten clones.

The data were taken from a study of cytomegalovirus exposure and HLA in healthy donors (dated by TCRdb to 2016 to 2017). In the study overall: According to an earlier analysis of around 600 of the donors, about 179 million T cells yielded roughly 110 million unique TCR beta sequences and approximately 300 Gb of sequence data. An early release covering 550 to 650 HLA-typed donors comprised around 300 gigabases of sequencing data and 65 million to 100 million unique TCR sequences. Of the approximately 370 genotyped donors, roughly 76% were placed in the genetic ancestry cluster associated with self-reported Caucasian donors. The study aimed to test whether signatures of past pathogen exposure could be identified by cataloging public T cell receptors. The study used immunosequencing to profile the T cell repertoires of 666 subjects and linked those repertoires to cytomegalovirus serostatus. A separate validation cohort of some 130 different subjects was used in addition to the 666-subject first cohort. The study combined high-throughput TCR immunosequencing, statistical association of individual TCRs with disease status, and machine learning to predict cytomegalovirus infection status. A later analysis re-analyzed previously published TCR beta repertoires from hundreds of donors and added high-resolution HLA genotyping to study TCR occurrence patterns. The later analysis used no new phenotypic data to find candidate immune exposures, relying instead on TCR beta sequences and their occurrence across donors. An earlier analysis of a few hundred of the donors applied high-throughput TCR beta sequencing to assess whether each TCR beta V gene segment acted as functional or pseudogenic. Donor age, sex, ethnicity and CMV serostatus were compiled together with the repertoire data. In a later genetic analysis, genome-wide SNP genotypes for about 55% of the roughly 670 donors were used, and that subset was treated as a discovery cohort. All discovery cohort repertoires had been generated on a single sequencing platform. HLA typing included class I and class II loci at four-digit resolution. The number of typed donors differed by locus: about 620-630 for A, B, C, DRB1 and DQB1; approximately 520 for DQA1; 606 for DPA1; and about 450 for DPB1. Several DR-DQ haplotypes were treated as single units for association and clustering because of strong linkage in the cohort. Among 398 genotyped donors of the cohort, an average of around 250,000 unique TCR beta nucleotide sequences was sequenced per donor, of which 15% to 20% were non-productive.

Here is what the overall study found, with its caveats: A later analysis found that HLA-associated TCR beta chains were more clonally expanded and had lower generation probabilities than equally common non-associated chains. In an earlier analysis of around 500 of the donors, most TCR beta V segments appeared in productive rearrangements about 87% or about 30% of the time, broadly matching IMGT annotations. In a later analysis, several top co-occurrence clusters were reported to appear linked to parvovirus B19, influenza, CMV and Epstein-Barr virus. In vitro tests confirmed that a few of the cytomegalovirus-associated TCR beta chains recognize cytomegalovirus antigens. A later genetic analysis reported fewer N-insertions in productive TCRs among donors in an Asian-associated ancestry cluster than the roughly 620-donor mean. In a later analysis, most CMV-associated TCR beta chains were found to appear HLA-restricted, with HLA associations seemingly driven largely by CMV exposure. Some IMGT-functional V segments, including TRBV6-2 and TRBV6-3, could not be distinguished by the 87-base-pair reads and were therefore excluded. A total of 164 TCR beta chains were listed by the study as associated with cytomegalovirus. Because HLA typing was unavailable for some donors at each locus, only the typed subset was used in association tests. A further reported finding was that TCR beta sequences accurately predicted the HLA-A and HLA-B alleles for most subjects in the first cohort. Cytomegalovirus status was reported to be diagnosed by the classifier with high specificity and sensitivity in both the original and validation cohorts. In this cohort, only TCR beta chains were sequenced, and detectable features were limited by the absence of alpha or paired-chain data. Because counts were too low, 15 to 20 rarely observed V segments, including chromosome 9 orphons, were left out of the earlier analysis of several hundred of the donors. Correlated functional status among segregating V segments might reflect linkage disequilibrium, but an unknown experimental factor could not be ruled out. A later analysis associated roughly 17,000 TCR beta sequences with specific HLA alleles at a false discovery rate of 0.05. In a later genetic analysis, a missense DCLRE1C variant was associated with V-gene and J-gene trimming of TCR beta chains, and the association was replicated in an independent cohort. Sequencing depth was assumed to be roughly uniform across donors in the presence/absence analyses, though that assumption may not hold. According to the authors, the approach could potentially be generalized to other disease states and immunological phenotypes. When HLA alleles, especially DR and DQ, strongly co-occurred, attributing TCR associations to individual alleles was difficult. According to a later analysis, TCR association rates differed among HLA loci, with DRB1 alleles showing the most associated TCRs and HLA-C alleles showing the fewest. Across donors, most TCR sequences were observed very rarely, whereas some public TCRs were present in many individuals. A cluster of highly shared sequence variants was judged likely to represent a technical artifact of the sequencing pipeline. For the cohort, immune exposure information was limited to CMV serostatus.

In total, approximately 700 healthy bone marrow donors made up the cohort. All cohort members were sampled while nominally healthy, although unrecorded immune exposures were likely present. The donor was CMV seronegative and was included in the group of 352 seronegative cohort members. A peripheral blood sample was provided by each donor, and peripheral blood mononuclear cells were used for TCR beta sequencing. Genomic DNA extraction from the blood cell samples was performed with the Qiagen DNeasy Blood Extraction Kit. A distance of 11 bases separates the germline ends of V and J, which lose 3 bases and 2 bases respectively. The germline V gene (reference sequence) supplies CDR1 MNHEY and CDR2 SMNVEV. Reading from cysteine to phenylalanine, the CDR3 counts 14 amino acids. Of all the DNA, just the CDR3 is kept, 42 bases in frame from base 1.

Sequencing input: PBMCs. This sequence was found in a male donor in good health and CMV-seronegative. The sequence is built from TRBV27 and TRBJ2-7, and TRBD2 may be the D gene, going by 7 matching bases. The nucleotide sequence is given as TGTGCCAGCAGTTTGTCGGGGGGCCCCTACGAGCAGTACTTC. The encoded protein is CASSLSGGPYEQYF.